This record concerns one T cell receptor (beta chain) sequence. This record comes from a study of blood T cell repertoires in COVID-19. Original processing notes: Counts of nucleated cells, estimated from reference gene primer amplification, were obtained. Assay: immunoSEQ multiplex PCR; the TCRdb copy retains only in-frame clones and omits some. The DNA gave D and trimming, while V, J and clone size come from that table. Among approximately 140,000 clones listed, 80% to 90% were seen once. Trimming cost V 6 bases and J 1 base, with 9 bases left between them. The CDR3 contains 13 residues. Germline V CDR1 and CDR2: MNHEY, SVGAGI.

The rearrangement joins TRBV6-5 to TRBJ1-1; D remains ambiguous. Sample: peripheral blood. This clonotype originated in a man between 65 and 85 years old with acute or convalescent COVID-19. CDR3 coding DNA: TGTGCCAGCAGGCCTACGAAGAACACTGAAGCTTTCTTT. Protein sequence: CASRPTKNTEAFF.